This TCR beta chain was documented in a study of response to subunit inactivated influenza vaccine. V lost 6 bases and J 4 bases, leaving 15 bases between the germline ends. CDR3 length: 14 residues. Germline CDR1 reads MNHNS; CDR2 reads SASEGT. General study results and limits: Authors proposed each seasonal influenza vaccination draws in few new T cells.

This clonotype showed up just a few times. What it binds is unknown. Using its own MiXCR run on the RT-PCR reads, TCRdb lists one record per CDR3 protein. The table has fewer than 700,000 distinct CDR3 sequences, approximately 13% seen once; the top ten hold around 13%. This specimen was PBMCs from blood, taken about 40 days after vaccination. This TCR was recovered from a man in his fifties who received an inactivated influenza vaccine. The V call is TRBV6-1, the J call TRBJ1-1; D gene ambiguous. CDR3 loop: CASRSVPRGTEAFF. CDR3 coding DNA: TGTGCCAGCAGGTCGGTTCCCCGGGGCACTGAAGCTTTCTTT.